This TCR beta chain was sequenced for a study of blood T cell repertoires in COVID-19. Across the study: Samples taken during acute and convalescent COVID-19 were collected in the United States, Italy and Spain. PBMCs, B-cell-depleted T cells, or T cells were the source of the cDNA or gDNA that made up the material.

V was shortened by 4 bases and J by 10 bases, with 19 bases between the two germline ends. The CDR3 runs 14 residues. Germline values: CDR1 MDHEN, CDR2 SYDVKM. Per the authors' pipeline: By means of reference gene primer amplification, nucleated cell counts were estimated. TCRdb's copy holds only in-frame clones and misses some; the assay was immunoSEQ multiplex PCR. Clonal size and the V and J genes are those of that table, whereas D and trimming came from the DNA. This table has about 120,000 clones, approximately 80% appearing once. The V call is TRBV28, the J call TRBJ1-1, with a tentative D call TRBD1 (6 bases). The TCR comes from a woman older than 75 with acute or convalescent COVID-19. Sample: peripheral blood. The CDR3 sequence: CASSSRWGGLGAFF. CDR3 DNA: TGTGCCAGCAGTTCTCGATGGGGGGGCCTTGGAGCTTTCTTT.